The 19 T cell receptor beta chains in this list originate from one sample, sequenced in a study of T cell responses to AZD1222 COVID-19 vaccine. Produced via immunoSEQ multiplex PCR; TCRdb's table is partial and in-frame only. The sample shows just under 75,000 clones, roughly 75% of them seen only once. Sequenced material: peripheral blood, taken 28 days after the second AZD1222 dose. Every receptor here comes from an adult who received the AZD1222 COVID-19 vaccine.

The J gene is TRBJ2-7, the V gene TRBV25-1; TRBD1 matches 7 bases. Unmatched junction bases numbered 13, after V lost 5 bases and J lost 3 bases. Per the germline V gene, CDR1 is MGHDK and CDR2 is SYGVNS. This CDR3 is 16 amino acids long. The CDR3, as DNA: TGTGCCAGCAGTCCCCGGTTGGCCAGGGGGAACTACGAGCAGTACTTC. It is translated as CASSPRLARGNYEQYF.

The chain joins TRBV30 to TRBJ1-1; D not resolved. Looked up from germline, CDR1 is GTSNPN and CDR2 is SVGIG (reference sequence). Trimming took off 1 base at V and 1 base at J, with 7 bases between the two ends. The CDR3 has 13 residues. CDR3 amino acids: CAWSDWGNTEAFF. As DNA, the CDR3 is TGTGCCTGGAGTGACTGGGGGAACACTGAAGCTTTCTTT.

The chain is built from TRBV9 and TRBJ1-6, with unresolved D. The CDR3 is 13 amino acids. The V end was cut by 1 base, the J end by 8 bases, with 7 bases between. Germline loops: CDR1 SGDLS, CDR2 YYNGEE. CDR3 sequence (DNA): TGTGCCAGCAGCGTATTAAATGATTCACCCCTCCACTTT. It translates to CASSVLNDSPLHF.

J is TRBJ1-3 and V is TRBV7-2; D remains ambiguous. The CDR3 is 16 residues long. The germline CDR1 and CDR2 sequences are SGHTA and FQGNSA. Trimming left V 5 bases short and J 0 bases short, with 14 bases between. The CDR3 nucleotides read TGTGCCAGCAGCCGTAACCCCCCGAGCTCTGGAAACACCATATATTTT. Translated: CASSRNPPSSGNTIYF.

The chain uses TRBV11-2 and TRBJ2-7; D possibly corresponds to TRBD2 (5 bases). CDR1 SGHAT and CDR2 FQNNGV come from the germline V gene. This CDR3 contains 12 residues. With 5 bases removed from V and 4 bases from J, the gap between germline ends came to 9 bases. CDR3: CASSPGGYEQYF. The CDR3, as DNA: TGTGCCAGCAGCCCGGGCGGGTACGAGCAGTACTTC.

J is TRBJ2-3 and V is TRBV29-1; possibly TRBD1 for D (6 bases). CDR1 and CDR2 (germline): SQVTM, ANQGSEA. Between the trimmed V and J ends, which lost 6 bases and 1 base, there was a span of 17 bases. This CDR3 has 15 amino acids. The CDR3 sequence: CSVTPPAGGTDTQYF. For the CDR3, the DNA is TGCAGCGTAACCCCCCCGGCAGGGGGCACAGATACGCAGTATTTT.

This clone was recorded a few times. V and J are TRBV27 and TRBJ1-5, with 10 nucleotides matching TRBD1. The CDR3 is 17 residues long. The V segment lost 5 bases and the J segment 2 bases; nucleotides outside the gene matches: 9. Germline CDR1 MNHEY, CDR2 SMNVEV (reference sequence). CDR3 region: CASSGRDRGDGNQPQHF. For the CDR3, the DNA is TGTGCCAGCAGTGGCCGGGACAGGGGTGACGGCAATCAGCCCCAGCATTTT.

V gene TRBV9 combines with J gene TRBJ1-3; the D is unclear. V was clipped by 5 bases and J by 2 bases, with 8 bases between them. CDR1 SGDLS and CDR2 YYNGEE come from the germline V gene. CDR3 size: 13 residues. CDR3 nucleotide sequence: TGTGCCAGCAGGGGGTTCCCTGGAAACACCATATATTTT. As protein: CASRGFPGNTIYF.

The chain couples TRBV7-3 to TRBJ2-3, with 9 bases aligning to TRBD2. V lost 1 base to trimming and J lost 2 bases; unmatched junction nucleotides: 7. CDR3 size: 17 residues. Germline V lookup: CDR1 SGHTA, CDR2 FQGTGA. The CDR3 DNA reads as TGTGCCAGCAGCTTAATGCCCCTAGCGGGAAACACAGATACGCAGTATTTT. This translates into CASSLMPLAGNTDTQYF.

This clone was recorded once. J is TRBJ2-3 and V is TRBV27; D uncertain. The CDR3 loop spans 11 amino acids. In germline, CDR1 is MNHEY, CDR2 SMNVEV (reference sequence). Deletions cut 6 bases from V and 4 bases from J, with 5 bases between. Written as DNA, the CDR3 is TGTGCCAGCAGCTACGCAGATACGCAGTATTTT. The encoded protein is CASSYADTQYF.

This clone was seen only a few times. The V call is TRBV4-3, the J call TRBJ2-1; no clear D gene. Trimming took off 3 bases at V and 10 bases at J, with 16 bases between the two ends. The germline V gene encodes CDR1 LGHNA and CDR2 YSLEER. The CDR3 spans 14 residues. The CDR3 nucleotides are TGCGCCAGCAGCCAGGATCTACCTCTAAGGGAGCAGTTCTTC. This translates into CASSQDLPLREQFF.

The chain joins TRBV19 to TRBJ2-2; TRBD1 aligns across 8 bases. Per the germline V gene, CDR1 is LNHDA and CDR2 is SQIVND (reference sequence). This CDR3 comprises 15 residues. V lost 7 bases to trimming and J lost 3 bases; unmatched junction nucleotides: 7. The chain's CDR3 is CASKGGQVYTGELFF. The CDR3 DNA follows: TGTGCCAGTAAGGGGGGACAGGTATACACCGGGGAGCTGTTTTTT.

CDR3 loop: CASSSLKDGAMNTEAFF. The CDR3 region has the DNA TGTGCCAGCAGTTCCCTGAAAGACGGCGCCATGAACACTGAAGCTTTCTTT. This chain uses TRBV6-2 or TRBV6-3 with TRBJ1-1, with D uncertain. Germline CDR1 and CDR2: MNHEY and SVGEGT. V was clipped by 4 bases and J by 0 bases, with 18 bases between them. This CDR3 region has 17 residues.

This chain links TRBV5-1 with TRBJ2-3; 9 bases fit TRBD2. The germline V gene encodes CDR1 SGHRS and CDR2 YFSETQ. The length of the CDR3 is 15 residues. With 5 bases clipped from V and 2 bases from J, the junction kept 6 bases outside the gene matches. CDR3 bases: TGCGCCAGCAGGGCCGAGCGGGAGGTCACAGATACGCAGTATTTT. Translating gives CASRAEREVTDTQYF.

J is TRBJ2-1 and V is TRBV19; D may be TRBD1 (5 bases). Germline CDR1 is LNHDA and CDR2 is SQIVND (reference sequence). The CDR3 is 14 residues long. Trimming pared 3 bases from V and 6 bases from J, leaving 12 bases between. This chain's CDR3 is CASSIQGRGNEQFF. Here the CDR3 DNA reads TGTGCCAGTAGTATTCAGGGAAGGGGCAATGAGCAGTTCTTC.

The chain recombines TRBV18 with TRBJ2-2; maybe TRBD1 (6 bases). Between the trimmed V and J ends, which lost 1 base and 1 base, there was a span of 7 bases. The germline V gene has CDR1 KGHSH and CDR2 LQKENI. This CDR3 comprises 15 residues. The CDR3 sequence is CASSPQGENTGELFF. CDR3 bases: TGTGCCAGCTCACCACAGGGGGAGAACACCGGGGAGCTGTTTTTT.

The rearrangement joins TRBV19 to TRBJ1-2, with TRBD1 matching over 7 bases. The V and J ends lost 3 bases and 3 bases, in that order; junction bases with no gene match: 10. Germline CDR1 and CDR2: LNHDA and SQIVND (reference sequence). The CDR3 is 16 residues long. CDR3 loop: CASSIKDRTGYYGYTF. CDR3 nucleotides: TGTGCCAGTAGTATTAAGGACAGGACAGGATACTATGGCTACACCTTC.

This clone was observed a single time. The DNA for the CDR3 is TGTGCCAGCGACGCCTTAGCTAACTATGGCTACACCTTC. Amino acid sequence: CASDALANYGYTF. J is TRBJ1-2 and V is TRBV28; no definite D call. V was shortened by 8 bases and J by 0 bases, with 10 bases between the two germline ends. The CDR3 runs 13 residues. Germline assignment: CDR1 MDHEN and CDR2 SYDVKM.

V gene TRBV14 combines with J gene TRBJ1-3; tentatively, D is TRBD1 (5 bases). CDR1 and CDR2 from the germline V gene are SGHDN and FVKESK. The length of the CDR3 is 15 residues. V was pared by 3 bases and J by 4 bases, with 13 bases between. The chain's CDR3 is CASSHDSGLGNTIYF. DNA of the CDR3: TGTGCCAGCAGCCACGATTCGGGACTCGGAAACACCATATATTTT.